Shown below are 30 T cell receptor beta chains from a single sample sequenced in a study of cytomegalovirus exposure and HLA in healthy donors. PCR primers comprised 60 Vbeta and 13 Jbeta primers. Repertoires were generated with immunoSEQ multiplex PCR, while TCRdb's copy carries only in-frame clones and drops some. The top ten clones hold 2.1% of a sample with 140,000 to 150,000 clones, 70% of them seen once. Specimen: PBMCs. The receptors derive from an older woman in good health and CMV-seropositive.

A word on this clone: Sequence at one end of the junction differs from germline and may be a read error. The chain joins TRBV15 to TRBJ2-3, with TRBD1 matching 7 bases. Germline-derived CDR1 and CDR2 are LNHNV and YYDKDF (reference sequence). This CDR3 region has 14 residues. The CDR3 nucleotides read TGTGCCACCAGCAGGGACTTCGGGACAGCCGAAGAGCTTTTT. Protein sequence: CATSRDFGTAEELF. Full variable domain (remainder filled in from reference TRBV15 and TRBJ2-3): DAMVIQNPRYQVTQFGKPVTLSCSQTLNHNVMYWYQQKSSQAPKLLFHYYDKDFNNEADTPDNFQSRRPNTSFCFLDIRSPGLGDTAMYLCATSRDFGTAEELFGPGTRLTVL.

V and J are TRBV28 and TRBJ1-2, with TRBD1 as a possible D gene (5 bases). Between the trimmed V and J ends, which lost 10 bases and 4 bases, there was a span of 16 bases. This CDR3 spans 13 amino acids. The germline V gene has CDR1 MDHEN and CDR2 SYDVKM. In DNA form, the CDR3 reads TGTGCCACCGGAGGGGCGCCTGTCTATGGCTACACCTTC. It codes for CATGGAPVYGYTF.

CDR3: CAASSGYSSGANVLTF. CDR3 sequence (DNA): TGTGCCGCCTCTAGCGGGTATAGCTCTGGGGCCAACGTCCTGACTTTC. The V and J genes are TRBV30 and TRBJ2-6, with 8 bases fitting TRBD2. The CDR3 runs 16 residues. With 8 bases clipped from V and 0 bases from J, the junction kept 9 bases outside the gene matches. From germline, CDR1 is GTSNPN and CDR2 SVGIG (reference sequence).

The gene calls are TRBV19 and TRBJ1-2, with TRBD1 matching over 7 bases. The CDR3 is 14 residues long. From germline, CDR1 is LNHDA and CDR2 SQIVND (reference sequence). The V segment lost 1 base and the J segment 8 bases; nucleotides outside the gene matches: 7. The CDR3 region has the DNA TGTGCCAGTAGTATAGTCCCGACAGGGAGGGGCTACACCTTC. This encodes CASSIVPTGRGYTF. The entire variable domain, with the rest obtained from reference TRBV19 and TRBJ1-2, is as follows: DGGITQSPKYLFRKEGQNVTLSCEQNLNHDAMYWYRQDPGQGLRLIYYSQIVNDFQKGDIAEGYSVSREKKESFPLTVTSAQKNPTAFYLCASSIVPTGRGYTFGSGTRLTVV.

The chain employs TRBV28 and TRBJ1-2; D perhaps matches TRBD1 (6 bases). Germline CDR1 and CDR2: MDHEN and SYDVKM. V was shortened by 4 bases and J by 3 bases, with 15 bases between the two germline ends. The CDR3 has 15 residues. For the CDR3, the DNA is TGTGCCAGCAGTTCTGGACAGACTTCTTACTATGGCTACACCTTC. It encodes CASSSGQTSYYGYTF.

The V call is TRBV7-9, the J call TRBJ2-1; 7 bases are shared with TRBD2. The trim removed 8 bases at V and 3 bases at J, leaving 19 bases unmatched. Looked up from germline, CDR1 is SEHNR and CDR2 is FQNEAQ (reference sequence). CDR3 length: 18 residues. CDR3 in amino acids: CASARGRASVVGYNEQFF. The CDR3 DNA follows: TGTGCCAGCGCCCGGGGGAGGGCCTCCGTCGTCGGCTACAATGAGCAGTTCTTC.

CDR3 sequence: CASSQGQGAGETQYF. Here the CDR3 DNA reads TGCGCCAGCAGCCAGGGACAGGGGGCGGGGGAGACCCAGTACTTC. This chain uses TRBV5-1 with TRBJ2-5; 12 bases fit TRBD1. This CDR3 has 15 amino acids. V lost 4 bases and J lost 5; bases outside the gene matches: 6. From germline, CDR1 is SGHRS and CDR2 YFSETQ.

CDR3 residues: CASSARTGVRNEQFF. Here the CDR3 DNA reads TGTGCCAGCAGCGCGAGGACAGGGGTGAGGAATGAGCAGTTCTTC. The chain joins TRBV7-9 to TRBJ2-1, with TRBD1 identical over 9 bases. Trimming removed 5 bases from V and 7 bases from J; junction bases left unmatched: 9. Germline lookup yields CDR1 SEHNR and CDR2 FQNEAQ (reference sequence). The length of the CDR3 is 15 residues.

The chain is built from TRBV28 and TRBJ1-2; D is undetermined. Deletions cut 0 bases from V and 8 bases from J, with 10 bases between. The CDR3 sequence is 13 residues long. The V gene's germline CDR1 is MDHEN and CDR2 SYDVKM. CDR3 DNA sequence: TGTGCCAGCAGTTTATGGGCGGAGGGAGGCTACACCTTC. Its translation: CASSLWAEGGYTF.

The chain joins TRBV5-4 to TRBJ1-2; 9 nucleotides agree with TRBD1. The junction had 0 bases not matched to a gene; V was cut back by 4 bases and J by 5 bases. Germline CDR1 and CDR2: SGHNT and YYREEE (reference sequence). This CDR3 has 12 residues. Here the CDR3 DNA reads TGTGCCAGCAGCGGGACAGGGTATGGCTACACCTTC. This translates into CASSGTGYGYTF.

This chain joins TRBV9 and TRBJ1-2, with a weak D call TRBD1 (6 bases). The CDR3 contains 15 residues. Germline values: CDR1 SGDLS, CDR2 YYNGEE. The V end was cut by 2 bases, the J end by 6 bases, with 17 bases between. The chain's CDR3 is CASSVTGHSRNGYTF. CDR3 in DNA: TGTGCCAGCAGCGTTACAGGGCATTCGAGGAATGGCTACACCTTC.

The table lists this clone with a count of one. The chain uses TRBV6-1 and TRBJ1-1; D is uncertain. This CDR3 is 13 amino acids long. V gave up 2 bases and J gave up 1 base, with 5 bases separating them. Looked up from germline, CDR1 is MNHNS and CDR2 is SASEGT. CDR3 sequence (DNA): TGTGCCAGCAGTGAACGGAGGAACACTGAAGCTTTCTTT. It translates to CASSERRNTEAFF.

This clone has only one observation. This rearrangement joins TRBV2 to TRBJ1-5; possibly TRBD1 for D (5 bases). This CDR3 region has 14 residues. The V gene's germline CDR1 is SNHLY and CDR2 FYNNEI. The ends were cut back, 6 bases at V and 2 bases at J, with 11 bases in the middle. The chain's CDR3 is CASRTSGGNQPQHF. The CDR3 DNA reads TGTGCCAGCAGGACGTCGGGGGGCAATCAGCCCCAGCATTTT.

This clone was picked up many times. The CDR3 sequence is CASSEGWGRLNTEAFF. CDR3 nucleotides: TGTGCCAGCAGTGAAGGATGGGGGAGGTTGAACACTGAAGCTTTCTTT. The chain is built from TRBV6-1 and TRBJ1-1, with D possibly TRBD1 on 5 matching bases. From germline, CDR1 is MNHNS and CDR2 SASEGT. The CDR3 extends over 16 amino acids. With 1 base removed from V and 0 bases from J, the gap between germline ends came to 12 bases.

The V and J genes are TRBV6-1 and TRBJ2-7; 12 bases line up with TRBD2. The junction had 5 bases not matched to a gene; V was cut back by 6 bases and J by 2 bases. The germline CDR1 and CDR2 sequences are MNHNS and SASEGT. The CDR3 sequence is 15 residues long. CDR3 in DNA: TGTGCCAGCAGGCTAGGACTAGCGGGGCCCTACGAGCAGTACTTC. It yields the protein CASRLGLAGPYEQYF.

This clone is a singleton in its sample. This chain connects TRBV29-1 to TRBJ2-3; 16 nucleotides agree with TRBD2. The germline gives CDR1 SQVTM, CDR2 ANQGSEA. This CDR3 spans 17 amino acids. After removal of 6 bases from V and 0 bases from J, the junction contained 6 bases not matched to a gene. The CDR3 loop is CSVSGTSGRASTDTQYF. CDR3 DNA sequence: TGCAGCGTCTCTGGGACTAGCGGGAGGGCAAGCACAGATACGCAGTATTTT.

The rearrangement joins TRBV5-1 to TRBJ2-3, with TRBD1 matching 7 bases. Germline values: CDR1 SGHRS, CDR2 YFSETQ. Trimming cost V 4 bases and J 0 bases; bases outside gene matches: 8. This CDR3 is built from 16 residues. The CDR3 sequence: CASSTGTVASTDTQYF. CDR3 in DNA: TGCGCCAGCAGCACCGGGACAGTCGCTAGCACAGATACGCAGTATTTT.

This chain uses TRBV5-1 with TRBJ1-1; the D gene is possibly TRBD1 (5 bases). V lost 4 bases and J lost 2, with 12 bases in between. The CDR3 has 14 residues. The germline gives CDR1 SGHRS, CDR2 YFSETQ. This chain's CDR3 is CASSPNRHNTEAFF. The CDR3 DNA reads as TGCGCCAGCAGCCCGAACAGGCACAACACTGAAGCTTTCTTT.

The J gene is TRBJ2-5, the V gene TRBV15, with 7 bases fitting TRBD1. This CDR3 has 15 residues. The J segment lost 4 bases and the V segment lost 2 bases, leaving 7 bases of the junction unmatched. Germline CDR1 reads LNHNV; CDR2 reads YYDKDF (reference sequence). In nucleotides, the CDR3 is TGTGCCACCAGCAGACCCCGGACAGGATTAGAGACCCAGTACTTC. It translates to CATSRPRTGLETQYF.

The chain couples TRBV14 to TRBJ1-1; 10 bases match TRBD1. J was trimmed by 6 bases and V by 2 bases; bases with no gene match: 3. CDR3 length: 14 amino acids. CDR1 is SGHDN and CDR2 is FVKESK in the germline V gene. The CDR3 coding sequence is TGTGCCAGCAGCCAATTCGGGACAGGGGCTGAAGCTTTCTTT. Protein product: CASSQFGTGAEAFF.

This clone was observed a few times. The V gene is TRBV30, the J gene TRBJ2-7; 11 bases map to TRBD2. The J segment lost 7 bases and the V segment lost 6 bases, leaving 2 bases of the junction unmatched. This CDR3 region has 11 residues. Germline values: CDR1 GTSNPN, CDR2 SVGIG (reference sequence). As DNA, the CDR3 is TGTGCCTGTAGCGGGAGGGGTGAGCAGTACTTC. It encodes CACSGRGEQYF.

V usage is TRBV29-1 and J usage is TRBJ1-6, with 9 positions matching TRBD1. The CDR3 has 13 amino acids. Per germline, CDR1 SQVTM and CDR2 ANQGSEA. J lost 7 bases, V lost 6 bases, and 4 bases had no gene match. The DNA of the CDR3 is TGCAGCGTGGGGACAGGGACGAATTCACCCCTCCACTTT. It specifies CSVGTGTNSPLHF.

The chain joins TRBV21-1 to TRBJ1-1; TRBD1, the D gene given by the table, was not confirmed from the DNA. TRBV21-1 is classified as a pseudogene. This CDR3 has 16 residues. The CDR3 bases are TGTGCCAGCAGCAAAGATTCGGGGACAGGTAACACTGAAGCTTTCTTT. It translates to CASSKDSGTGNTEAFF.

The chain recombines TRBV5-6 with TRBJ1-4; D ambiguous. The CDR3 runs to 15 residues. The germline V and J ends were trimmed by 4 bases and 8 bases, with 18 bases remaining between them. CDR1 is SGHDT and CDR2 is YYEEEE in the germline V gene. The DNA for the CDR3 is TGTGCCAGCAGCCCCGCGGGGATCCTGGACGAAAAACTGTTTTTT. Amino acid sequence: CASSPAGILDEKLFF.

The J gene is TRBJ1-2, the V gene TRBV29-1, with a weak D call TRBD1 (6 bases). CDR1 SQVTM and CDR2 ANQGSEA come from the germline V gene. The CDR3 loop spans 14 amino acids. Trimming left V 0 bases short and J 4 bases short, with 12 bases between. This CDR3 reads CSVEDSGHSYGYTF. The CDR3 DNA is TGCAGCGTTGAAGACTCGGGACATAGCTATGGCTACACCTTC. The full variable domain, completed using reference TRBV29-1 and TRBJ1-2, is SAVISQKPSRDICQRGTSLTIQCQVDSQVTMMFWYRQQPGQSLTLIATANQGSEATYESGFVIDKFPISRPNLTFSTLTVSNMSPEDSSIYLCSVEDSGHSYGYTFGSGTRLTVV.

The chain carries TRBV4-1 and TRBJ2-7; a possible D gene is TRBD1 (6 bases). The CDR3 length is 16 residues. CDR1 and CDR2 from the germline V gene are MGHRA and YSYEKL. V shed 0 bases and J shed 2 bases, with 14 bases lying between them. CDR3: CASSQDRTVQPYEQYF. CDR3 in DNA: TGCGCCAGCAGCCAAGACAGGACAGTTCAACCCTACGAGCAGTACTTC.

This chain connects TRBV29-1 to TRBJ1-1, with D tentatively TRBD1 (5 bases). The CDR3 runs 12 residues. CDR1 SQVTM and CDR2 ANQGSEA come from the germline V gene. Trimming shortened V by 6 bases and J by 4 bases, and 12 bases separated the two germline ends. Here the CDR3 DNA reads TGCAGCGTCCCCTGGGGGGGCACTGAAGCTTTCTTT. The encoded protein is CSVPWGGTEAFF.

The chain is built from TRBV11-2 and TRBJ2-5; TRBD1 is a possible D gene (5 bases). V was trimmed by 1 base and J by 2 bases, leaving 14 bases between them. Germline CDR1 reads SGHAT; CDR2 reads FQNNGV. The CDR3 runs to 16 residues. DNA for the CDR3: TGTGCCAGCAGCTTAGGACAGCAAGTAACACAAGAGACCCAGTACTTC. Its translation: CASSLGQQVTQETQYF. The full variable domain, rest sourced from reference TRBV11-2 and TRBJ2-5, is EAGVAQSPRYKIIEKRQSVAFWCNPISGHATLYWYQQILGQGPKLLIQFQNNGVVDDSQLPKDRFSAERLKGVDSTLKIQPAKLEDSAVYLCASSLGQQVTQETQYFGPGTRLLVL.

The chain uses TRBV7-9 and TRBJ2-7; D is perhaps TRBD2 (5 bases). The CDR3 is made up of 14 amino acids. Germline lookup yields CDR1 SEHNR and CDR2 FQNEAQ (reference sequence). The V gene lost 4 bases and the J gene lost 5 bases, with 15 bases spanning the gap. CDR3 sequence: CASSSRDLWDEQYF. CDR3 bases: TGTGCCAGCAGCTCGAGGGATCTATGGGACGAGCAGTACTTC.

This chain uses TRBV5-4 with TRBJ2-7; 8 bases match TRBD1. This CDR3 has 14 residues. With 3 bases clipped from V and 2 bases from J, the junction kept 4 bases outside the gene matches. Per the germline V gene, CDR1 is SGHNT and CDR2 is YYREEE (reference sequence). CDR3 amino acids: CASSYDRGPYEQYF. The CDR3, as DNA: TGTGCCAGCAGCTACGACAGGGGCCCCTACGAGCAGTACTTC.